This passage covers 5 T cell receptor beta chains from one sample sequenced in a study of T cells in Graves' hyperthyroidism and ophthalmopathy. Amplification yielded TCR beta CDR3 regions, with RNA transcripts as the source. An initial round of RT-PCR targeting the TCR CDR3 relied on the HTBI primer set. TCRdb processed the multiplex PCR reads anew with MiXCR; each CDR3 protein has one entry. The sample records approximately 600,000 distinct CDR3 sequences, 11% to 15% being singletons. Sequencing input: blood. These TCRs come from a woman younger than 45 with Graves' hyperthyroidism that later progressed to Graves' ophthalmopathy.

The chain uses TRBV2 and TRBJ2-1, with D tentatively TRBD2 (7 bases). Looked up from germline, CDR1 is SNHLY and CDR2 is FYNNEI. V was clipped by 3 bases and J by 5 bases, with 14 bases between them. CDR3 length: 15 residues. The CDR3 loop reads CASSDWTAGHNEQFF. For the CDR3, the DNA is TGTGCCAGCAGTGATTGGACAGCGGGGCACAATGAGCAGTTCTTC.

At least ten counts were recorded for this clonotype. The chain uses TRBV6-2 or TRBV6-3 and TRBJ1-5, with D hard to call. CDR3 size: 14 residues. Germline loops: CDR1 MNHEY, CDR2 SVGEGT. V lost 5 bases and J 1 base, leaving 9 bases between the germline ends. This chain's CDR3 is CASSPNRSNQPQHF. CDR3 nucleotides: TGTGCCAGCAGTCCTAACAGAAGCAATCAGCCCCAGCATTTT.

The CDR3 DNA is TGTGCCAGCAGTTACCCCCAAGGACTAGCGGGAGGGTCTCACTCAGATACGCAGTATTTT. Residues: CASSYPQGLAGGSHSDTQYF. V usage is TRBV6-2 or TRBV6-3 and J usage is TRBJ2-3; TRBD2 aligns across 15 bases. Per the germline V gene, CDR1 is MNHEY and CDR2 is SVGEGT. The trim removed 2 bases at V and 4 bases at J, leaving 13 bases unmatched. There are 20 residues in the CDR3.

This clonotype was seen only a few times. The chain is built from TRBV19 and TRBJ1-3, with TRBD1 matching 9 bases. The V gene end was trimmed by 10 bases and the J gene end by 0 bases; junction bases not matched to a gene: 10. The germline V gene has CDR1 LNHDA and CDR2 SQIVND (reference sequence). The CDR3 length is 16 residues. CDR3 region: CATPLGQGNSGNTIYF. CDR3 coding DNA: TGTGCCACTCCCCTGGGACAGGGCAACTCTGGAAACACCATATATTTT.

V and J are TRBV20-1 and TRBJ1-1, with TRBD1 matching 7 bases. CDR3 size: 14 residues. The V segment lost 5 bases and the J segment 3 bases; nucleotides outside the gene matches: 9. CDR1 DFQATT and CDR2 SNEGSKA come from the germline V gene (reference sequence). The CDR3 DNA is TGCAGTGCTCCCATTCCGGGACAGCACACTGAAGCTTTCTTT. It yields the protein CSAPIPGQHTEAFF.